Listed below are T cell receptor beta chains from one sample, sequenced in a study of T cells after yellow fever vaccination. TCRdb recomputed calls from the 5' RACE reads with MiXCR, one row per CDR3 protein. The table shows about 340,000 distinct CDR3 sequences, with 3% to 4.5% occurring only once. The material sequenced was PBMCs, taken 5 days after the yellow fever booster vaccination. These receptors came from a young man who received the YFV17D yellow fever vaccine. The CDR3 runs from the conserved cysteine through the conserved F or W. The order of the fields is CDR3 protein, CDR3 DNA, V gene, J gene, D gene, clone size. The D gene is left open where the match is weak. Where a row states a size, it is once, few, many or the class of an expanded clone; other rows omit it.

CASSSPGQGWGYGYTF	TGTGCCAGCAGTAGTCCGGGACAGGGTTGGGGCTATGGCTACACCTTC	TRBV3-1	TRBJ1-2	TRBD1	few
CASSFGTGWETQYF	TGTGCCAGCAGTTTTGGGACAGGGTGGGAGACCCAGTACTTC	TRBV12-3/TRBV12-4	TRBJ2-5	TRBD1	few
CASSFSTTGELFF	TGTGCCAGCAGCTTCAGTACTACCGGGGAGCTGTTTTTT	TRBV7-9	TRBJ2-2	NA	NA
CASSDSTSAGELFF	TGTGCCAGCAGTGACTCGACTAGCGCCGGGGAGCTGTTTTTT	TRBV6-4	TRBJ2-2	TRBD2	many
CASSIRLAGFGETQYF	TGTGCCAGCAGCATAAGACTAGCGGGGTTCGGAGAGACCCAGTACTTC	TRBV7-2	TRBJ2-5	TRBD2	NA
CASAGADHRRDTQYF	TGTGCCAGTGCGGGGGCGGACCACCGTAGAGATACGCAGTATTTT	TRBV19	TRBJ2-3	NA	NA
CSARGDWPQETQYF	TGCAGTGCTAGGGGCGACTGGCCCCAAGAGACCCAGTACTTC	TRBV20-1	TRBJ2-5	NA	NA
CASRTRFSGTGINEQFF	TGTGCCAGCAGGACGAGGTTCTCCGGGACAGGGATCAATGAGCAGTTCTTC	TRBV6-5	TRBJ2-1	TRBD1	NA
CASKQTANQPQHF	TGTGCCAGCAAACAAACAGCGAATCAGCCCCAGCATTTT	TRBV7-2	TRBJ1-5	NA	many
CASRKPGTGVAHGYTF	TGTGCCAGCCGGAAACCAGGGACAGGGGTCGCACATGGCTACACCTTC	TRBV6-5	TRBJ1-2	TRBD1	few